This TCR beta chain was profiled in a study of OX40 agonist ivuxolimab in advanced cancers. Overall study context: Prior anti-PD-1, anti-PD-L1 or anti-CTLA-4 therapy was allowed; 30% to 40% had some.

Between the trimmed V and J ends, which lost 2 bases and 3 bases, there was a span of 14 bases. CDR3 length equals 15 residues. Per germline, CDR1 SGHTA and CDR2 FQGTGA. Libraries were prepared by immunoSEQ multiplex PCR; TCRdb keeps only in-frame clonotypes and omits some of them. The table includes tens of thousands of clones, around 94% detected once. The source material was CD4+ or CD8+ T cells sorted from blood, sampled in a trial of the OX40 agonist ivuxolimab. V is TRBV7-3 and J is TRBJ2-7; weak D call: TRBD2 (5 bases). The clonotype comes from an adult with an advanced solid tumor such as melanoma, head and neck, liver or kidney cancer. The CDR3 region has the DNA TGTGCCAGCAGCTTATACCAGTCTAGCTTCTACGAGCAGTACTTC. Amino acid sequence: CASSLYQSSFYEQYF.